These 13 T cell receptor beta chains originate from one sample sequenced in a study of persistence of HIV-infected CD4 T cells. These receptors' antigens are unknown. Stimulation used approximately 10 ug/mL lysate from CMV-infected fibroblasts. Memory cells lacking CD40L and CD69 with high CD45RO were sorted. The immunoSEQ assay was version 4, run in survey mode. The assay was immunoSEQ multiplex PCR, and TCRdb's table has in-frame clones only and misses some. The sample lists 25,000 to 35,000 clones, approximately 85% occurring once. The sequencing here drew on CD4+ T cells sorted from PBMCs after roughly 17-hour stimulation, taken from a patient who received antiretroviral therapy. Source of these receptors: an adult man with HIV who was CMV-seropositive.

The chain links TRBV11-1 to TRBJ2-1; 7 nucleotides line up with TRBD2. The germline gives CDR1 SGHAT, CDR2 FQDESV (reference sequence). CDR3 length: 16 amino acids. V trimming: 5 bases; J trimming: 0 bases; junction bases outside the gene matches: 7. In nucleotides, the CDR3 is TGTGCCAGCAGCACCGGGGGGAGGAGCTCCTACAATGAGCAGTTCTTC. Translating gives CASSTGGRSSYNEQFF.

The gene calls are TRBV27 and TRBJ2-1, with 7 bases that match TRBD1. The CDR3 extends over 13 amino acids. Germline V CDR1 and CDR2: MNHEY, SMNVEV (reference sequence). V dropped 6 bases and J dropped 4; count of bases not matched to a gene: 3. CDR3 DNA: TGTGCCAGCAGCCCGACAGGGTACAATGAGCAGTTCTTC. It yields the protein CASSPTGYNEQFF.

The CDR3 DNA reads as TGTGCCACCAGAAGGTGGACCAGCTCTGGAAACACCATATATTTT. Amino acid sequence: CATRRWTSSGNTIYF. The chain couples TRBV19 to TRBJ1-3; D unresolved. V shed 10 bases and J shed 0 bases, with 16 bases lying between them. This CDR3 has 15 amino acids. Germline CDR1 is LNHDA and CDR2 is SQIVND (reference sequence).

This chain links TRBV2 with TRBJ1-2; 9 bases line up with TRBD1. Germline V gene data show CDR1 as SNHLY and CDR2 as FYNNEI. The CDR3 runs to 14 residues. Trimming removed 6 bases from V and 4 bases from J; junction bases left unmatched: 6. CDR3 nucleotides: TGTGCCAGCAGGGGACAGGGTCAAATCTATGGCTACACCTTC. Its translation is CASRGQGQIYGYTF.

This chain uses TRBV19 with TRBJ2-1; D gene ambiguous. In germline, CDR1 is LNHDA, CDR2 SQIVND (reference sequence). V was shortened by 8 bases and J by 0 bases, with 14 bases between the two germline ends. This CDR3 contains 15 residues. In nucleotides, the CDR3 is TGTGCCAGTCATCAGGTCGGTGTCTCCTACAATGAGCAGTTCTTC. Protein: CASHQVGVSYNEQFF.

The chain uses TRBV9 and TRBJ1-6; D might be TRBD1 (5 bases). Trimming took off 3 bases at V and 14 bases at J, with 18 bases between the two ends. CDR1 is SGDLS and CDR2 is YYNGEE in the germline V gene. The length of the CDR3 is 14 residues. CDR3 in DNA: TGTGCCAGCAGCGCTGGGACGGGGGATGTGGCCCTCCACTTT. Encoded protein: CASSAGTGDVALHF. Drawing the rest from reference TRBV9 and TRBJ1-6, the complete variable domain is DSGVTQTPKHLITATGQRVTLRCSPRSGDLSVYWYQQSLDQGLQFLIQYYNGEERAKGNILERFSAQQFPDLHSELNLSSLELGDSALYFCASSAGTGDVALHFGNGTRLTVT.

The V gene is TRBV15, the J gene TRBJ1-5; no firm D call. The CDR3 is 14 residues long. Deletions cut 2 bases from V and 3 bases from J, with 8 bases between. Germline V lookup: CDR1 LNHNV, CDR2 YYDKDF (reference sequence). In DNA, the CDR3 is TGTGCCACCAGCAGACGAGGGTTCAATCAGCCCCAGCATTTT. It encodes CATSRRGFNQPQHF.

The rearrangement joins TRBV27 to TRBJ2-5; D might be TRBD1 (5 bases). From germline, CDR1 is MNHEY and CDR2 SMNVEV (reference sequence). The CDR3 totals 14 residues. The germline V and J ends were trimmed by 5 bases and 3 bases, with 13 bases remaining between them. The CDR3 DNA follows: TGTGCCAGCAGTCCCAGCAGGGCAAAAGAGACCCAGTACTTC. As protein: CASSPSRAKETQYF.

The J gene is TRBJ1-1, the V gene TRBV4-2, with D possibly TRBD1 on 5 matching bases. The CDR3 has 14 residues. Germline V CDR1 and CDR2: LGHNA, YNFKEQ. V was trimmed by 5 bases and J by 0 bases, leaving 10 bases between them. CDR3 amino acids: CASSTRQLNTEAFF. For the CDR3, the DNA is TGTGCCAGCAGCACCCGACAGCTGAACACTGAAGCTTTCTTT.

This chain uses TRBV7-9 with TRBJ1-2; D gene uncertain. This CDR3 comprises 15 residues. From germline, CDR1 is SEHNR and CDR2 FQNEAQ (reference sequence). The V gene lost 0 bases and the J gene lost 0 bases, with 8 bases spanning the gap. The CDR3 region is CASSLAGSSNYGYTF. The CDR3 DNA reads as TGTGCCAGCAGCTTAGCGGGCAGTTCTAACTATGGCTACACCTTC.

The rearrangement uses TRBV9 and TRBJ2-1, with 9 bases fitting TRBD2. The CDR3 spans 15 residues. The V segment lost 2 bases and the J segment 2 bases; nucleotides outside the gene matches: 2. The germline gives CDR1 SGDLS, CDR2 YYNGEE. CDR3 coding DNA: TGTGCCAGCAGCGTTGGCGGGGGGGCCTACAATGAGCAGTTCTTC. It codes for CASSVGGGAYNEQFF.

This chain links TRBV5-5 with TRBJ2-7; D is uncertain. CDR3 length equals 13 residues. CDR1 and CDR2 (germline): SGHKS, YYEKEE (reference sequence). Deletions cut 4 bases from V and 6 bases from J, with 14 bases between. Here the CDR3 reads CASSRVPKFEQYF. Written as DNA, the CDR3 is TGTGCCAGCAGCAGGGTCCCGAAATTCGAGCAGTACTTC.

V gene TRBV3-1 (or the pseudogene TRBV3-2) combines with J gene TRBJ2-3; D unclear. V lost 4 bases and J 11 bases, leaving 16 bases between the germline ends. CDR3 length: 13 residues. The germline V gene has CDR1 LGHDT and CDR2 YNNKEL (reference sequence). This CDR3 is CASSRSVLSGQYF. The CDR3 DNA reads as TGTGCCAGCAGCCGGTCCGTTTTGAGTGGGCAGTATTTT.